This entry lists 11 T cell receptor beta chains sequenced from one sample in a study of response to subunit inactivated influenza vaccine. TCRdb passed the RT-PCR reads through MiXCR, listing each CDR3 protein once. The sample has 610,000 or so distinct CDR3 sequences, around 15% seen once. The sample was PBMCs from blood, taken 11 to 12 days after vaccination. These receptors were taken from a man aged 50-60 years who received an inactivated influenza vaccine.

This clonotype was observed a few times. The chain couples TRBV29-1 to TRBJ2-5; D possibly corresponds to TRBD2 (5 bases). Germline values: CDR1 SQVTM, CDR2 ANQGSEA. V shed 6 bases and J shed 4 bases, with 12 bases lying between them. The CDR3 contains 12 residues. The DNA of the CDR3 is TGCAGCGTCGCAGCGGTGGGAGAGACCCAGTACTTC. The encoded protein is CSVAAVGETQYF.

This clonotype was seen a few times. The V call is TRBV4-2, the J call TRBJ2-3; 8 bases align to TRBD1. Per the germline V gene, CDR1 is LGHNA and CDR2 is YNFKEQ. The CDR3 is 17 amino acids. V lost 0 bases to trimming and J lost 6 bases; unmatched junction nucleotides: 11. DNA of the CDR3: TGTGCCAGCAGCCAAGATAGGCGGACAGGGTTGTTGGATACGCAGTATTTT. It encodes CASSQDRRTGLLDTQYF.

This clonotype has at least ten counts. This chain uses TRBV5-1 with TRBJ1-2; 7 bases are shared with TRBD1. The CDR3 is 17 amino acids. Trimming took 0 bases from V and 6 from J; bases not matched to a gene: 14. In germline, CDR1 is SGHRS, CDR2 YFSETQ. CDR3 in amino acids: CASSLVEGAPNVDGYTF. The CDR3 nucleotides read TGCGCCAGCAGCTTGGTCGAGGGGGCCCCCAATGTCGATGGCTACACCTTC. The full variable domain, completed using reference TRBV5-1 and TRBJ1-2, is KAGVTQTPRYLIKTRGQQVTLSCSPISGHRSVSWYQQTPGQGLQFLFEYFSETQRNKGNFPGRFSGRQFSNSRSEMNVSTLELGDSALYLCASSLVEGAPNVDGYTFGSGTRLTVV.

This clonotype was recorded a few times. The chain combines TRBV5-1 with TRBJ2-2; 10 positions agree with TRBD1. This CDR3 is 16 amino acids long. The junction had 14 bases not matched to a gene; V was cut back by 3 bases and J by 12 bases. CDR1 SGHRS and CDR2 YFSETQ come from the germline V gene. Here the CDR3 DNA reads TGCGCCAGCAGCTCGGAGGCCGACAGGGGGCTAGGACAGCTGTTTTTT. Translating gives CASSSEADRGLGQLFF. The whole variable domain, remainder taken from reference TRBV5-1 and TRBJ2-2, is KAGVTQTPRYLIKTRGQQVTLSCSPISGHRSVSWYQQTPGQGLQFLFEYFSETQRNKGNFPGRFSGRQFSNSRSEMNVSTLELGDSALYLCASSSEADRGLGQLFFGEGSRLTVL.

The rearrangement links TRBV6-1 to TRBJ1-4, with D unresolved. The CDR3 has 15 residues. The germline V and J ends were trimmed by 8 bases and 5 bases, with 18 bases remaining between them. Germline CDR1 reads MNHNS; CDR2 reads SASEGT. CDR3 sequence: CASGLSGIPNEKLFF. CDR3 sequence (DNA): TGTGCCAGCGGACTCTCCGGGATACCGAATGAAAAACTGTTTTTT.

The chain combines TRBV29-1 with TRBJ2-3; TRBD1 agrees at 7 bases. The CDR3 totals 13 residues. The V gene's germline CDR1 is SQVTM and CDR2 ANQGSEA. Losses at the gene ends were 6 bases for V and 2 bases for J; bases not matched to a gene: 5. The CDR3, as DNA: TGCAGCGTAGGACAGGTTGACACAGATACGCAGTATTTT. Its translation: CSVGQVDTDTQYF.

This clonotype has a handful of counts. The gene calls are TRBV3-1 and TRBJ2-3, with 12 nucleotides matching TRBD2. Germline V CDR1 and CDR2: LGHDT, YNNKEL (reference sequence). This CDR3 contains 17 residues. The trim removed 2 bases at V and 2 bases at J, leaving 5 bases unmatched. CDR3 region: CASSQTSGGSFTDTQYF. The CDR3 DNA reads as TGTGCCAGCAGCCAAACTAGCGGGGGGTCCTTCACAGATACGCAGTATTTT.

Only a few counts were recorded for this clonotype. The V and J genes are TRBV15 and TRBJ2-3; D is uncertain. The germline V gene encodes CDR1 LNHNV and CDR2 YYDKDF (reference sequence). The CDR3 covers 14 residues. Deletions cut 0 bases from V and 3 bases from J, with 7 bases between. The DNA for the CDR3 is TGTGCCACCAGCAGAGAACCCCAGACAGATACGCAGTATTTT. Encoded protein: CATSREPQTDTQYF.

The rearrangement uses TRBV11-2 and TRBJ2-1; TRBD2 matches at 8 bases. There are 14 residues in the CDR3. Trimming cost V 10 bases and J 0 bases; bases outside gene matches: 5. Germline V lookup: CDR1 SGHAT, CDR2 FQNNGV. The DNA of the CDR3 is TGTGCCACCGGGGGGGGTCGCTCCTACAATGAGCAGTTCTTC. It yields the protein CATGGGRSYNEQFF. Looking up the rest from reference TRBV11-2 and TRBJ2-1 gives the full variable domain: EAGVAQSPRYKIIEKRQSVAFWCNPISGHATLYWYQQILGQGPKLLIQFQNNGVVDDSQLPKDRFSAERLKGVDSTLKIQPAKLEDSAVYLCATGGGRSYNEQFFGPGTRLTVL.

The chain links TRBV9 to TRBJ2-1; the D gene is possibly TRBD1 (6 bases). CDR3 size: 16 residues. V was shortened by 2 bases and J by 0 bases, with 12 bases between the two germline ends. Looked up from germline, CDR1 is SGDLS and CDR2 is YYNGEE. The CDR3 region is CASSVGQSSSYNEQFF. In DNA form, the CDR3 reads TGTGCCAGCAGCGTCGGACAGAGTAGCTCCTACAATGAGCAGTTCTTC.

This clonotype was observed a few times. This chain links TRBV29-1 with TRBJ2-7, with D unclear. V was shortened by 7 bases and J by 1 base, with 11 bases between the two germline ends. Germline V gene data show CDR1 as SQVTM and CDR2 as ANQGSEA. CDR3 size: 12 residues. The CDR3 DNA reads TGCAGCGCCCTGACGGAATCCTACGAGCAGTACTTC. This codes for CSALTESYEQYF.